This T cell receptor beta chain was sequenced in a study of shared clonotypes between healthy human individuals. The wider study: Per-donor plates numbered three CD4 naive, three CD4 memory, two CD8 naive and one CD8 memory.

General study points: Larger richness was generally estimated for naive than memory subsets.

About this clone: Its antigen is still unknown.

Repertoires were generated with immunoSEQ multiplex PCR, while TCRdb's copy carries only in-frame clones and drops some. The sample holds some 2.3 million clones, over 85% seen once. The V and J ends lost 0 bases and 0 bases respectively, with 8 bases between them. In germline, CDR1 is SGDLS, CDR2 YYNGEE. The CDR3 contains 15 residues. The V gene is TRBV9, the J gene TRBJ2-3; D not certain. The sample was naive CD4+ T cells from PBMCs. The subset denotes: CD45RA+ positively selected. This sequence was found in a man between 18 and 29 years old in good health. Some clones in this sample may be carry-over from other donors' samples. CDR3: CASSVEGGSTDTQYF. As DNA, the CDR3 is TGTGCCAGCAGCGTAGAAGGCGGAAGCACAGATACGCAGTATTTT.